These T cell receptor beta chains were read from a single sample in a study of PD-L1 blockade in urothelial cancer. Sequenced by immunoSEQ multiplex PCR; TCRdb stores in-frame clones only, minus some. This table has 30,000 to 40,000 clones, approximately 34% appearing once. Here the sequenced sample was tumor tissue, taken before atezolizumab (anti-PD-L1) treatment. All receptors come from a man in his sixties with urothelial cancer. The CDR3 runs from the conserved cysteine through the conserved F or W.

v_gene	CDR3aa
TRBV27	CASSLYGQTPSRYTF
TRBV7-7	CASSSGTAGNTIYF
TRBV25-1	CASSGMGTGGGKLFF
TRBV28	CASSLGLRNQPQHF
TRBV25-1	CASSEGRIYGSNYGYTF
TRBV6-8	CASSSGQGARAFF
TRBV5-1	CASARVEGANVLTF
TRBV19	CASRGGFDRSGYTF
TRBV28	CASSLGQSSGNTIYF
TRBV11-3	CASRPQEGGYGYTF
TRBV5-1	CASSRDWSSGNTIYF
TRBV29-1	CSVGGQGTWDEQYF
TRBV30	CASPGRAGNTIYF
TRBV18	CASSPGGGNQPQHF
TRBV6-1	CASSEGGSGNTIYF
TRBV28	CASSPPGLMNTGELFF
TRBV30	CAWRTNSIRNTEAFF
TRBV9	CASSDEWATQYF
TRBV6-8	CASSYSGREQYF
TRBV6-8	CASSYLTDEQFF
TRBV28	CASSLAGTGPAEQYF
TRBV6-8	CASRGREGNTEAFF
TRBV25-1	CAGREGDLEAGELFF
TRBV10-1	CASSESSGALQETQYF
TRBV6-8	CASSVSGGTYEQYF
TRBV5-1	CASSLDPPGGAAVTNEKLFF
TRBV11-3	CASSRDRAIYNEQFF
TRBV19	CASRRRTGNTEAFF
TRBV2	CASSDPTPEQFF
TRBV6-4	CASSQGGGNQPQHF
TRBV19	CASSIGSSGRTYNEQFF